A single sample gave rise to the 10 T cell receptor beta chains below, sequenced in a study of low-dose radiotherapy and immunotherapy resistance in tumors. Time point defined: after trial treatment. The treatment: LDRT plus nivolumab, ipilimumab, low-dose cyclophosphamide and aspirin (RACIN trial). TRAV and TRBV primers primed cDNA for both TCRalpha and TCRbeta. TCRs underwent approximately 20 PCR cycles of amplification with a constant-region primer and V-primer adapter. MiXCR was run by TCRdb on the reads, yielding one entry per CDR3 protein. Here the sample spans around 100,000 distinct CDR3 sequences, 20% being singletons. The sample in question was PBMCs, obtained after low-dose radiotherapy plus immunotherapy. These receptors all come from a female donor with ovarian cancer.

This clonotype was detected ten times or more. The chain links TRBV30 to TRBJ1-1, with unresolved D. The CDR3 runs 12 residues. Germline CDR1 reads GTSNPN; CDR2 reads SVGIG (reference sequence). V lost 2 bases, J lost 8 bases, and 12 bases lay in between. The CDR3 protein is CAWSSLAREAFF. CDR3 DNA: TGTGCCTGGAGTTCTTTGGCCCGGGAAGCTTTCTTT.

This clonotype was seen many times. CDR3 amino acids: CASSMSAGVGTEAFF. The CDR3, as DNA: TGTGCCAGTAGTATGTCGGCAGGGGTGGGGACTGAAGCTTTCTTT. The V call is TRBV19, the J call TRBJ1-1; D is possibly TRBD1 (6 bases). Germline CDR1 reads LNHDA; CDR2 reads SQIVND (reference sequence). V lost 3 bases and J 5 bases, leaving 16 bases between the germline ends. The CDR3 covers 15 residues.

The chain has TRBV6-2 or TRBV6-3 and TRBJ2-7, with 8 bases matching TRBD2. The junction had 14 bases not matched to a gene; V was cut back by 2 bases and J by 5 bases. CDR1 is MNHEY and CDR2 is SVGEGT in the germline V gene. This CDR3 comprises 17 residues. For the CDR3, the DNA is TGTGCCAGCAGTTACCAACCTTTAGCGGGGCTCGGGAACGAGCAGTACTTC. Translation gives CASSYQPLAGLGNEQYF.

The sample holds many counts of this clonotype. The rearrangement links TRBV24-1 to TRBJ2-5; D unresolved. The V gene lost 4 bases and the J gene lost 4 bases, with 12 bases spanning the gap. CDR3 size: 14 residues. Germline V lookup: CDR1 KGHDR, CDR2 SFDVKD. CDR3 in DNA: TGTGCCACCAGTGAGGGGTATGGGTCAGAGACCCAGTACTTC. This sequence encodes CATSEGYGSETQYF.

This clonotype was seen many times. The chain links TRBV7-9 to TRBJ2-7; D not resolved. This CDR3 is 14 amino acids long. The germline V gene has CDR1 SEHNR and CDR2 FQNEAQ (reference sequence). V lost 0 bases to trimming and J lost 3 bases, with 9 bases between them. As DNA, the CDR3 is TGTGCCAGCAGCTTAGCCGGAGAAGTCTACGAGCAGTACTTC. It yields the protein CASSLAGEVYEQYF. The whole variable domain, remainder taken from reference TRBV7-9 and TRBJ2-7, is DTGVSQNPRHKITKRGQNVTFRCDPISEHNRLYWYRQTLGQGPEFLTYFQNEAQLEKSRLLSDRFSAERPKGSFSTLEIQRTEQGDSAMYLCASSLAGEVYEQYFGPGTRLTVT.

This clonotype was observed at least ten times. The chain links TRBV20-1 to TRBJ1-5; 7 bases are shared with TRBD1. Germline CDR1 reads DFQATT; CDR2 reads SNEGSKA (reference sequence). There are 13 residues in the CDR3. V lost 3 bases and J lost 4; bases outside the gene matches: 3. The CDR3 bases are TGCAGTGCTAGGGGACAGCAAAATCAGCCCCAGCATTTT. Its protein is CSARGQQNQPQHF.

This clonotype was seen repeatedly, ten times or more. The chain couples TRBV7-2 to TRBJ2-7; a possible D gene is TRBD2 (5 bases). This CDR3 contains 13 residues. Germline V gives CDR1 SGHTA, CDR2 FQGNSA. The ends were cut back, 2 bases at V and 2 bases at J, with 7 bases in the middle. CDR3 sequence: CASSLPGTYEQYF. The CDR3 DNA reads as TGTGCCAGCAGCTTACCCGGGACCTACGAGCAGTACTTC.

This clonotype came up many times. The chain employs TRBV7-2 and TRBJ2-1, with D unresolved. The CDR3 contains 14 residues. V shed 1 base and J shed 8 bases, with 12 bases lying between them. The germline gives CDR1 SGHTA, CDR2 FQGNSA. In nucleotides, the CDR3 is TGTGCCAGCAGCTTAGGGGTTAGACCTCATGAGCAGTTCTTC. Translating gives CASSLGVRPHEQFF.

In this sample, this clonotype turned up many times. The chain has TRBV7-2 and TRBJ2-1; no clear D gene. This CDR3 is 13 amino acids long. The germline CDR1 and CDR2 sequences are SGHTA and FQGNSA. With 1 base removed from V and 5 bases from J, the gap between germline ends came to 6 bases. In DNA form, the CDR3 reads TGTGCCAGCAGCTTAGGGGCCCACAATGAGCAGTTCTTC. Its translation is CASSLGAHNEQFF.

This clonotype appeared many times. The gene calls are TRBV20-1 and TRBJ2-1, with 12 bases that match TRBD2. V dropped 1 base and J dropped 9; count of bases not matched to a gene: 7. This CDR3 comprises 15 residues. Germline V lookup: CDR1 DFQATT, CDR2 SNEGSKA (reference sequence). The CDR3 is CSARGLAGDRGEQFF. The CDR3 DNA reads TGCAGTGCTAGAGGACTAGCGGGAGATCGTGGTGAGCAGTTCTTC.